The 7 T cell receptor beta chains below were found in one sample sequenced in a study of blood T cell repertoires in COVID-19. Sequencing used immunoSEQ multiplex PCR; TCRdb keeps in-frame clones, though not all of them. The sample lists around 250,000 clones; 65% to 85% were seen once. The sequencing sample was made of PBMCs or T cells enriched from blood (not recorded which). These receptors were taken from a man aged 45 to 65 who had recovered from COVID-19.

The chain recombines TRBV9 with TRBJ2-1; D is uncertain. CDR1 is SGDLS, CDR2 YYNGEE, per germline. The CDR3 extends over 12 amino acids. The V end lost 1 base, the J end lost 10 bases, and 9 bases lay between the germline ends. CDR3 sequence reads: CASSVFRGEQFF. The DNA for the CDR3 is TGTGCCAGCAGCGTATTTAGAGGCGAGCAGTTCTTC. The full variable domain, its missing parts supplied by reference TRBV9 and TRBJ2-1, is DSGVTQTPKHLITATGQRVTLRCSPRSGDLSVYWYQQSLDQGLQFLIQYYNGEERAKGNILERFSAQQFPDLHSELNLSSLELGDSALYFCASSVFRGEQFFGPGTRLTVL.

The gene calls are TRBV27 and TRBJ2-3, with TRBD2 identical over 7 bases. Germline CDR1 is MNHEY and CDR2 is SMNVEV (reference sequence). J gave up 3 bases and V 3 bases, and 6 bases lay outside the gene matches. This CDR3 contains 15 residues. The CDR3 loop is CASSLEGGPTDTQYF. The CDR3 nucleotides are TGTGCCAGCAGTTTGGAGGGAGGGCCGACAGATACGCAGTATTTT.

This rearrangement joins TRBV29-1 to TRBJ2-3, with no clear D. The CDR3 is 11 residues long. Germline lookup yields CDR1 SQVTM and CDR2 ANQGSEA. V lost 7 bases and J 2 bases, leaving 7 bases between the germline ends. CDR3 region: CSAQFTDTQYF. CDR3 DNA: TGCAGCGCCCAGTTCACAGATACGCAGTATTTT.

This chain connects TRBV2 to TRBJ1-2; TRBD1 is a possible D gene (5 bases). Germline lookup yields CDR1 SNHLY and CDR2 FYNNEI. The CDR3 runs 13 residues. The ends were cut back, 3 bases at V and 8 bases at J, with 13 bases in the middle. CDR3 bases: TGTGCCAGCAGTGACCCAAGACAGTCGGGCTACACCTTC. This encodes CASSDPRQSGYTF.

V gene TRBV7-3 combines with J gene TRBJ2-7; D may be TRBD1 (5 bases). V was trimmed by 0 bases and J by 4 bases, leaving 7 bases between them. Germline V lookup: CDR1 SGHTA, CDR2 FQGTGA. The CDR3 loop spans 13 amino acids. Here the CDR3 DNA reads TGTGCCAGCAGCTTAACACAGGAGTACGAGCAGTACTTC. Translation gives CASSLTQEYEQYF.

The genes are TRBV5-1 and TRBJ1-1; TRBD1 matches 7 bases. The CDR3 length is 16 residues. The germline gives CDR1 SGHRS, CDR2 YFSETQ. J lost 1 base, V lost 5 bases, and 11 bases had no gene match. CDR3 protein: CASRPQANRGNTEAFF. The CDR3 DNA sequence: TGCGCCAGCAGGCCGCAGGCCAACAGGGGGAACACTGAAGCTTTCTTT.

This clone was seen only once. CDR3 nucleotides: TGTGCCAGCAGCGGGAGGGGGAATGAAAAACTGTTTTTT. Residues: CASSGRGNEKLFF. The rearrangement links TRBV7-9 to TRBJ1-4; weak D call: TRBD1 (6 bases). The CDR3 is 13 residues long. V shed 5 bases and J shed 5 bases, with 9 bases lying between them. The germline gives CDR1 SEHNR, CDR2 FQNEAQ (reference sequence).